One and the same sample provided the 8 T cell receptor beta chains below, sequenced in a study of shared clonotypes between healthy human individuals. Sequencing used immunoSEQ multiplex PCR; TCRdb keeps in-frame clones, though not all of them. The sample has 470,000 or so clones, 81% seen once. The specimen was PBMCs. The receptors originated from a woman aged 40-49 years in good health. Some clones in this sample may be carry-over from other donors' samples.

The chain combines TRBV13 with TRBJ2-7; no clear D gene. Trimming removed 3 bases from V and 2 bases from J, with 8 bases in between. The CDR3 loop spans 13 amino acids. Germline CDR1 is PRHDT and CDR2 is FYEKMQ (reference sequence). CDR3 in DNA: TGTGCCAGCAGCTTCTCGCATACCTACGAGCAGTACTTC. Its protein is CASSFSHTYEQYF.

The gene calls are TRBV19 and TRBJ2-7; 11 positions match TRBD2. The germline CDR1 and CDR2 sequences are LNHDA and SQIVND (reference sequence). The CDR3 loop spans 15 amino acids. J was trimmed by 4 bases and V by 5 bases; bases with no gene match: 7. CDR3 DNA: TGTGCCAGTAGTGACCCCGGGACTAGCGGTTACGAGCAGTACTTC. Its translation: CASSDPGTSGYEQYF. The full variable domain, with the rest looked up from reference TRBV19 and TRBJ2-7, is DGGITQSPKYLFRKEGQNVTLSCEQNLNHDAMYWYRQDPGQGLRLIYYSQIVNDFQKGDIAEGYSVSREKKESFPLTVTSAQKNPTAFYLCASSDPGTSGYEQYFGPGTRLTVT.

In regard to this clone: This probably arose from a read error, given a far larger clone one base away. This rearrangement joins TRBV15 to TRBJ1-1, with D unclear. Germline V gives CDR1 LNHNV, CDR2 YYDKDF (reference sequence). The length of the CDR3 is 13 residues. The CDR3 nucleotides read TGTGCCATGTCTTTTACGGAGAACACTGAAGCTCTCTTT. Residues: CAMSFTENTEALF.

This clone has a single count. The V call is TRBV18, the J call TRBJ1-1; 10 bases map to TRBD1. Per germline, CDR1 KGHSH and CDR2 LQKENI. With 5 bases clipped from V and 5 bases from J, the junction kept 2 bases outside the gene matches. CDR3 length: 13 amino acids. CDR3 sequence reads: CASSGTGDTEAFF. The CDR3 DNA sequence: TGTGCCAGCTCAGGGACAGGGGATACTGAAGCTTTCTTT.

A remark on this clone: This is likely an artifact of a read error, given a far larger clone one base away. The same CDR3 can be traced to other DNA sequences in this sample. The chain couples TRBV6-6 to TRBJ1-1, with no clear D. Between the trimmed V and J ends, which lost 5 bases and 2 bases, there was a span of 15 bases. The CDR3 length is 15 residues. Germline CDR1 MNHNY, CDR2 SVGAGI (reference sequence). In DNA form, the CDR3 reads TGTGCCAGCAGTACGAGGGAGGGAGGTAACACTGAAGCTTTCTTT. It yields the protein CASSTREGGNTEAFF.

There are many counts of this clone. The chain joins TRBV23-1 to TRBJ1-1; D remains ambiguous. TRBV23-1 has ORF status, its function being uncertain. With 3 bases removed from V and 3 bases from J, the gap between germline ends came to 8 bases. The CDR3 extends over 13 amino acids. The CDR3 sequence is CASSHRLDTEAFF. In nucleotides, the CDR3 is TGCGCCAGCAGTCACCGGCTCGACACTGAAGCTTTCTTT.

About this clone itself: It differs at one base from a far larger clone, so likely a read error. The chain uses TRBV5-6 and TRBJ1-2, with D perhaps TRBD1 (5 bases). The V gene's germline CDR1 is SGHDT and CDR2 YYEEEE. Trimming took 4 bases from V and 7 from J, leaving 14 bases between them. This CDR3 comprises 13 residues. CDR3 coding DNA: TGTGCCAGCAGCCCGCGACAGATCTGTGGCTACACCTTC. Translated: CASSPRQICGYTF.

The genes are TRBV28 and TRBJ1-4; D uncertain. CDR1 is MDHEN, CDR2 SYDVKM, per germline. The CDR3 loop spans 12 amino acids. V lost 9 bases and J 4 bases, leaving 9 bases between the germline ends. The CDR3 loop is CASSPYNEKLFF. The DNA for the CDR3 is TGTGCCAGTTCGCCTTATAATGAAAAACTGTTTTTT.